This T cell receptor beta chain appears in the sequencing data of a study of T cells expressing NK-cell markers. The overall study: Source material for TCR beta repertoires consisted of sorted CD3+CD56+NKG2C+, CD3+CD56+NKG2C- and CD3+CD56-NKG2C+ T cells. Seven donors tested HCMV-seropositive and one tested seronegative among the eight sequenced. Findings and limits, study-wide: The HCMV specificity of the expanded NKG2C+ T cell clones stayed unresolved.

The CDR3 extends over 11 amino acids. Per the germline V gene, CDR1 is SGHVS and CDR2 is FQNEAQ. Generation of TCR beta cDNA was performed by 5'RACE template switching incorporating UMIs. TCRdb reprocessed the 5' RACE reads, with one entry per CDR3 protein and no DNA. Its table lists about 400,000 distinct CDR3 sequences. For this clonotype: Its antigen is currently unknown.

This TCR derives from a woman aged 45-65 years in good health. This sequence joins TRBV7-8 and TRBJ2-3; the D gene TCRdb calls, TRBD1, cannot be checked with no DNA. The specimen sequenced was blood T cells: a sorted CD56 or NKG2C T cell subset, CD4+ or CD8+ T cells, or bulk PBMC T cells (not recorded which). CDR3 in amino acids: CASGGGNTQYF. Combining the CDR3 with reference TRBV7-8 and TRBJ2-3 gives the whole variable domain GAGVSQSPRYKVAKRGQDVALRCDPISGHVSLFWYQQALGQGPEFLTYFQNEAQLDKSGLPSDRFFAERPEGSVSTLKIQRTQQEDSAVYLCASGGGNTQYFGPGTRLTVL.